The rows below give T cell receptor beta chains drawn from one sample of a study of blood T cell repertoires in COVID-19. TCRdb keeps only in-frame clones here, not all; method: immunoSEQ multiplex PCR. The top ten clones hold approximately 4% of a sample with about 260,000 clones, around 87% of them seen once. The sequencing input was peripheral blood. These receptor sequences come from a man younger than 35 with active or convalescent COVID-19. Each CDR3 is given with its conserved first and last residue.

v_gene	j_gene	CDR3aa
TRBV20-1	TRBJ2-1	CSFGSNNEQFF
TRBV19	TRBJ1-1	CASSIQPEGTEAFF
TRBV5-1	TRBJ1-1	CASSLVSRGVAEAFF
TRBV7-9	TRBJ2-2	CASSPSPTSGGPGTGELFF
TRBV24-1	TRBJ1-1	CATSDPQGPDTEAFF
TRBV29-1	TRBJ1-1	CSVTVTNTEAFF
TRBV5-1	TRBJ2-2	CASYFTGTGGTGELFF
TRBV9	TRBJ1-5	CASSVGLPGDQPQHF
TRBV7-2	TRBJ2-5	CASSFGGRAETQYF
TRBV5-4	TRBJ2-7	CASSHSTGAGEQYF